This passage covers 28 T cell receptor beta chains from one sample sequenced in a study of blood T cell repertoires in COVID-19. TCRdb's copy holds only in-frame clones and misses some; the assay was immunoSEQ multiplex PCR. In the table there are some 150,000 clones, roughly nine tenths of which are singletons. Material: PBMCs or T cells enriched from blood (not recorded which). All receptors come from a human donor with acute COVID-19. The donor label of this sample is uncertain.

J is TRBJ2-3 and V is TRBV14; TRBD2 might be the D (6 bases). The germline CDR1 and CDR2 sequences are SGHDN and FVKESK. V was cut by 5 bases and J by 7 bases, with 19 bases left in between. CDR3 length: 15 residues. CDR3 amino acids: CASSSGTRGINTQYF. In DNA, the CDR3 is TGTGCCAGCAGCTCCGGGACTCGGGGGATTAATACGCAGTATTTT.

The rearrangement links TRBV7-3 to TRBJ2-7, with TRBD1 identical over 9 bases. Germline V gene data show CDR1 as SGHTA and CDR2 as FQGTGA. The J segment lost 2 bases and the V segment lost 11 bases, leaving 13 bases of the junction unmatched. The CDR3 length is 15 residues. CDR3 amino acids: CARSTQGAPAYEQYF. The CDR3 DNA is TGTGCCCGATCTACACAGGGGGCCCCTGCCTACGAGCAGTACTTC.

This sequence joins TRBV27 and TRBJ1-1; the match to TRBD1 covers 10 bases. CDR1 is MNHEY and CDR2 is SMNVEV in the germline V gene (reference sequence). This CDR3 comprises 12 residues. V dropped 3 bases and J dropped 11; count of bases not matched to a gene: 3. The CDR3 coding sequence is TGTGCCAGCAGTTTGACAGGGGGCAGCGCTTTCTTT. Translated: CASSLTGGSAFF.

Concerning this clone: Other nucleotide sequences from this sample produce the same CDR3. J is TRBJ2-3 and V is TRBV7-2; 10 nucleotides line up with TRBD1. This CDR3 is 15 amino acids long. The germline V gene encodes CDR1 SGHTA and CDR2 FQGNSA. The ends lost 4 bases at V and 3 bases at J; junction bases unmatched: 4. The CDR3 here is CASSSDRGRTDTQYF. For the CDR3, the DNA is TGTGCCAGCAGCTCCGACAGGGGGCGGACAGATACGCAGTATTTT.

V usage is TRBV4-2 and J usage is TRBJ1-2; possibly TRBD1 for D (6 bases). CDR1 and CDR2 (germline): LGHNA, YNFKEQ. V shed 1 base and J shed 4 bases, with 7 bases lying between them. CDR3 length: 13 amino acids. CDR3 residues: CASSQGTVYGYTF. CDR3 DNA: TGTGCCAGCAGCCAAGGGACAGTCTATGGCTACACCTTC.

This chain uses TRBV6-5 with TRBJ2-5; 8 nucleotides align to TRBD1. V shed 5 bases, J shed 1 base, and the junction held 6 bases outside the gene matches. The CDR3 totals 15 residues. From germline, CDR1 is MNHEY and CDR2 SVGAGI. The CDR3 region is CASSTYRGIQETQYF. The CDR3 nucleotides are TGTGCCAGCAGTACCTACAGGGGGATCCAAGAGACCCAGTACTTC.

The chain combines TRBV2 with TRBJ2-7; 11 nucleotides line up with TRBD2. This CDR3 is built from 14 residues. Losses at the gene ends were 1 base for V and 6 bases for J; bases not matched to a gene: 2. From germline, CDR1 is SNHLY and CDR2 FYNNEI. The CDR3 loop is CASSEGLAGFEQYF. CDR3 coding DNA: TGTGCCAGCAGTGAAGGACTAGCGGGGTTCGAGCAGTACTTC.

The rearrangement links TRBV7-2 to TRBJ2-2, with 9 bases that match TRBD1. The germline CDR1 and CDR2 sequences are SGHTA and FQGNSA. This CDR3 has 16 amino acids. With 5 bases clipped from V and 6 bases from J, the junction kept 10 bases outside the gene matches. CDR3 in DNA: TGTGCCAGCAGCCCCACAGGGGGCGCAGACTCCGGGGAGCTGTTTTTT. Its protein is CASSPTGGADSGELFF.

V and J are TRBV5-5 and TRBJ2-5; D perhaps matches TRBD2 (6 bases). The CDR3 runs 15 residues. V dropped 0 bases and J dropped 0 bases, with 9 bases sitting between them. Germline-derived CDR1 and CDR2 are SGHKS and YYEKEE (reference sequence). The CDR3 coding sequence is TGTGCCAGCAGCTTGGCCGGAGGGAACCAAGAGACCCAGTACTTC. This translates into CASSLAGGNQETQYF.

This rearrangement joins TRBV4-1 to TRBJ1-1, with 7 bases that match TRBD1. Germline trimming cut 0 bases from V and 6 bases from J; bases unmatched to any gene: 4. This CDR3 is built from 14 residues. Germline loops: CDR1 MGHRA, CDR2 YSYEKL. The CDR3 DNA follows: TGCGCCAGCAGCCAAGAGTCTAGGGGGCCTGAAGCTTTCTTT. Protein sequence: CASSQESRGPEAFF.

The chain recombines TRBV4-1 with TRBJ2-3; TRBD1 aligns across 7 bases. Germline CDR1 MGHRA, CDR2 YSYEKL. The CDR3 spans 15 residues. V lost 3 bases and J lost 3; bases outside the gene matches: 6. As DNA, the CDR3 is TGCGCCAGCAGCCAGCAGGGGGAGAGGACAGATACGCAGTATTTT. This sequence encodes CASSQQGERTDTQYF.

This sequence joins TRBV5-4 and TRBJ2-7, with a possible D match to TRBD1 (7 bases). CDR1 SGHNT and CDR2 YYREEE come from the germline V gene (reference sequence). This CDR3 comprises 15 residues. Trimming pared 1 base from V and 1 base from J, leaving 12 bases between. CDR3 sequence: CASSLTAGGSYEQYF. CDR3 nucleotides: TGTGCCAGCAGCTTGACGGCAGGGGGGTCCTACGAGCAGTACTTC.

The genes are TRBV28 and TRBJ2-1, with 7 bases identical to TRBD1. This CDR3 contains 15 residues. Looked up from germline, CDR1 is MDHEN and CDR2 is SYDVKM. Trimming took 2 bases from V and 4 from J; bases not matched to a gene: 5. The CDR3 region is CASSLVKGQYNEQFF. The CDR3 nucleotides are TGTGCCAGCAGTTTAGTTAAGGGACAGTACAATGAGCAGTTCTTC. Complete variable domain (other parts from reference TRBV28 and TRBJ2-1): DVKVTQSSRYLVKRTGEKVFLECVQDMDHENMFWYRQDPGLGLRLIYFSYDVKMKEKGDIPEGYSVSREKKERFSLILESASTNQTSMYLCASSLVKGQYNEQFFGPGTRLTVL.

The table lists this clone with a few counts. The chain combines TRBV20-1 with TRBJ2-7; 8 bases fit TRBD2. Germline CDR1 and CDR2: DFQATT and SNEGSKA (reference sequence). The CDR3 sequence is 15 residues long. Unmatched junction bases numbered 11, after V lost 3 bases and J lost 4 bases. CDR3 sequence: CSASSPAGGMYEQYF. In nucleotides, the CDR3 is TGCAGTGCTAGTAGTCCGGCGGGGGGAATGTACGAGCAGTACTTC.

The chain couples TRBV19 to TRBJ2-2, with 8 bases identical to TRBD2. The length of the CDR3 is 15 residues. CDR1 and CDR2 (germline): LNHDA, SQIVND (reference sequence). With V trimmed by 5 bases and J by 9 bases, 11 bases remained unmatched. As DNA, the CDR3 is TGTGCCAGTAGTCCCCCGGCGGGGGGTCCCCGGGAGCTGTTTTTT. Translated: CASSPPAGGPRELFF. The full variable domain, in which reference TRBV19 and TRBJ2-2 provide the parts outside the CDR3, is DGGITQSPKYLFRKEGQNVTLSCEQNLNHDAMYWYRQDPGQGLRLIYYSQIVNDFQKGDIAEGYSVSREKKESFPLTVTSAQKNPTAFYLCASSPPAGGPRELFFGEGSRLTVL.

CDR3 sequence reads: CASSPSDRNYGYTF. DNA for the CDR3: TGTGCCAGCAGCCCTTCCGACAGGAACTATGGCTACACCTTC. The chain combines TRBV9 with TRBJ1-2, with D possibly TRBD1 on 6 matching bases. Trimming took 4 bases from V and 2 from J, leaving 12 bases between them. The CDR3 runs 14 residues. CDR1 and CDR2 from the germline V gene are SGDLS and YYNGEE.

This chain uses TRBV29-1 with TRBJ1-1; D not certain. The CDR3 loop spans 13 amino acids. Trimming cost V 1 base and J 1 base, with 7 bases left between them. The germline CDR1 and CDR2 sequences are SQVTM and ANQGSEA. The CDR3 loop reads CSVEVTENTEAFF. The DNA for the CDR3 is TGCAGCGTTGAAGTTACAGAGAACACTGAAGCTTTCTTT.

This chain joins TRBV4-2 and TRBJ2-3; D gene uncertain. Germline lookup yields CDR1 LGHNA and CDR2 YNFKEQ. CDR3 length: 14 residues. V dropped 0 bases and J dropped 0 bases, with 4 bases sitting between them. The CDR3 coding sequence is TGTGCCAGCAGCCAAGAAATAAGCACAGATACGCAGTATTTT. Its protein product is CASSQEISTDTQYF.

The CDR3 DNA is TGTGCCAGCAGCGCAAAGGGGTCTCCGGGACTAGACAATGAGCAGTTCTTC. Protein: CASSAKGSPGLDNEQFF. The chain uses TRBV21-1 and TRBJ2-1; the table's D call, TRBD2, was not checked against the DNA. TRBV21-1 is an annotated pseudogene. The CDR3 is 17 residues long.

The V gene is TRBV7-8, the J gene TRBJ2-2, with 9 bases matching TRBD1. This CDR3 has 16 residues. Trimming cost V 4 bases and J 4 bases; bases outside gene matches: 7. The germline CDR1 and CDR2 sequences are SGHVS and FQNEAQ. The CDR3 DNA reads as TGTGCCAGCAGCTCACCGGGACAGGGATTCACCGGGGAGCTGTTTTTT. It codes for CASSSPGQGFTGELFF.

The chain combines TRBV2 with TRBJ1-5, with 8 positions matching TRBD1. The length of the CDR3 is 14 residues. Looked up from germline, CDR1 is SNHLY and CDR2 is FYNNEI. Unmatched junction bases numbered 6, after V lost 5 bases and J lost 6 bases. Here the CDR3 DNA reads TGTGCCAGCAGTATAACAGGGGGTAGTCAGCCCCAGCATTTT. Translation: CASSITGGSQPQHF.

V is TRBV5-4 and J is TRBJ1-3; 9 bases match TRBD1. The length of the CDR3 is 14 residues. Trimming at V came to 3 bases and at J to 6 bases, leaving 4 bases not matched to a gene. CDR1 and CDR2 (germline): SGHNT, YYREEE (reference sequence). The CDR3 DNA is TGTGCCAGCAGCTCTTGGACAGGGGAAAACACCATATATTTT. This codes for CASSSWTGENTIYF.

V gene TRBV7-9 combines with J gene TRBJ1-1; D uncertain. Trimming cost V 1 base and J 3 bases, with 6 bases left between them. Germline V gene sequence: CDR1 SEHNR, CDR2 FQNEAQ (reference sequence). The CDR3 totals 13 residues. CDR3 sequence (DNA): TGTGCCAGCAGCTTAGTCCAGGACACTGAAGCTTTCTTT. It is translated as CASSLVQDTEAFF.

This chain uses TRBV6-5 with TRBJ1-1, with D hard to call. V lost 8 bases to trimming and J lost 4 bases, with 14 bases between them. In germline, CDR1 is MNHEY, CDR2 SVGAGI. The CDR3 totals 13 residues. Written as DNA, the CDR3 is TGTGCCAGCGATTACTTCGAGGGCACTGAAGCTTTCTTT. Translated: CASDYFEGTEAFF.

The V call is TRBV12-3 or TRBV12-4, the J call TRBJ1-5, with a weak D call TRBD1 (6 bases). V lost 5 bases and J 9 bases, leaving 8 bases between the germline ends. CDR3 length: 11 amino acids. The CDR3 DNA follows: TGTGCCAGCAGTCAACAGGGGCCCCAGCATTTT. Translating it yields CASSQQGPQHF.

DNA of the CDR3: TGTGCCAGCTCAGCAGTCAGCACAGATACGCAGTATTTT. It specifies CASSAVSTDTQYF. This chain joins TRBV18 and TRBJ2-3, with D uncertain. Germline loops: CDR1 KGHSH, CDR2 LQKENI. The ends were cut back, 5 bases at V and 0 bases at J, with 6 bases in the middle. This CDR3 contains 13 residues.

The chain employs TRBV2 and TRBJ2-5; TRBD2 might be the D (6 bases). The CDR3 totals 16 residues. Trimming stripped 3 bases from V and 2 bases from J, with 16 bases between. Germline assignment: CDR1 SNHLY and CDR2 FYNNEI. CDR3 amino acids: CASSDRRGIKQETQYF. For the CDR3, the DNA is TGTGCCAGCAGTGATCGTCGGGGGATAAAACAAGAGACCCAGTACTTC.

The chain joins TRBV14 to TRBJ1-2; D perhaps matches TRBD1 (5 bases). Deletions cut 3 bases from V and 2 bases from J, with 13 bases between. The CDR3 extends over 15 amino acids. The germline V gene encodes CDR1 SGHDN and CDR2 FVKESK. CDR3 amino acids: CASSQVGRSNYGYTF. The CDR3 region has the DNA TGTGCCAGCAGCCAGGTGGGGCGGTCCAACTATGGCTACACCTTC.